This TCR beta chain appears in the sequencing data of a study of early T cells in non-severe SARS-CoV-2 infection. For this clonotype: Its matching antigen is unknown.

Study results and limitations: VDJdb matching favored anti-spike CD8 responses, missing private and CD4 specificities.

Individual cDNA molecules carried attached unique molecular identifiers. In TCRdb, the 5' RACE reads were re-called with MiXCR into one record per CDR3 protein. The sample has about 77,000 distinct CDR3 sequences, about a sixth seen once; the top ten hold 2.9%. This CDR3 has 15 residues. J was trimmed by 8 bases and V by 2 bases; bases with no gene match: 12. Looked up from germline, CDR1 is SQVTM and CDR2 is ANQGSEA. V is TRBV29-1 and J is TRBJ2-3; 8 nucleotides line up with TRBD2. The receptor comes from an adult who was a healthcare worker with PCR-confirmed SARS-CoV-2 infection or an uninfected control (not recorded which). Sequencing was carried out using whole blood. The CDR3 spells CSVEFSTSGKGTQYF. CDR3 DNA sequence: TGCAGCGTTGAATTCTCCACTAGCGGAAAGGGTACGCAGTATTTT.